Listed below are T cell receptor beta chains from one sample, sequenced in a study of T cell changes during pregnancy in multiple sclerosis. The assay was immunoSEQ multiplex PCR, and TCRdb's table has in-frame clones only and misses some. The profile shows more than 65,000 clones, 90% of them singletons. This specimen was peripheral blood, taken after pregnancy. The receptors derive from a female donor in good health, enrolled as a control in a pregnancy study. Both conserved end residues are part of each CDR3. The D gene is left open where the match is weak. Clone size is stated in some rows and not others, as once, few, many or a class when expanded.

size,V,D,J,CDR3,DNA
NA,TRBV5-1,NA,TRBJ2-6,CASSLTASGANVLTF,TGCGCCAGCAGCTTGACAGCCTCTGGGGCCAACGTCCTGACTTTC
once,TRBV27,TRBD1,TRBJ1-1,CASSLSFGTGGFYEAFF,TGTGCCAGCAGTTTATCGTTTGGGACAGGGGGCTTTTATGAAGCTTTCTTT
NA,TRBV2,TRBD2,TRBJ2-1,CASRADLRREDRNEQFF,TGTGCCAGCAGGGCCGACTTGAGGCGGGAGGACCGCAATGAGCAGTTCTTC
once,TRBV27,TRBD1,TRBJ1-3,CASSRQGSGNTIYF,TGTGCCAGCAGTCGACAGGGCTCTGGAAACACCATATATTTT
NA,TRBV9,NA,TRBJ2-3,CASSLGLQTDTQYF,TGTGCCAGCAGCTTGGGACTGCAAACAGATACGCAGTATTTT
NA,TRBV7-9,NA,TRBJ2-1,CASSLGAQSNEQFF,TGTGCCAGCAGCTTAGGGGCCCAATCCAATGAGCAGTTCTTC
NA,TRBV11-2,NA,TRBJ1-5,CASSPGAKEPQHF,TGTGCCAGCAGCCCTGGAGCCAAGGAGCCCCAGCATTTT
NA,TRBV7-8,TRBD2,TRBJ2-1,CASSFSASGNEQFF,TGTGCCAGCAGCTTCTCGGCTAGCGGAAATGAGCAGTTCTTC
NA,TRBV30,TRBD1,TRBJ1-3,CAWGQGRNTIYF,TGTGCCTGGGGACAGGGAAGAAACACCATATATTTT
NA,TRBV25-1,TRBD2,TRBJ2-7,CASSESGLAGRSYEQYF,TGTGCCAGCAGTGAATCAGGGCTAGCGGGTCGCTCCTACGAGCAGTACTTC
NA,TRBV7-2,TRBD1,TRBJ1-2,CASSLDGTGAYGYTF,TGTGCCAGCAGCCTGGACGGGACAGGGGCGTATGGCTACACCTTC
once,TRBV30,TRBD1,TRBJ2-5,CAWRRDRTETQYF,TGTGCCTGGAGGCGGGACAGGACCGAGACCCAGTACTTC
NA,TRBV7-6,NA,TRBJ2-2,CASSSGLQNTGELFF,TGTGCCAGCAGCTCGGGACTCCAGAACACCGGGGAGCTGTTTTTT
NA,TRBV11-2,NA,TRBJ2-5,CASISLSRLHQETQYF,TGTGCCAGCATCAGCTTATCCCGACTACACCAAGAGACCCAGTACTTC